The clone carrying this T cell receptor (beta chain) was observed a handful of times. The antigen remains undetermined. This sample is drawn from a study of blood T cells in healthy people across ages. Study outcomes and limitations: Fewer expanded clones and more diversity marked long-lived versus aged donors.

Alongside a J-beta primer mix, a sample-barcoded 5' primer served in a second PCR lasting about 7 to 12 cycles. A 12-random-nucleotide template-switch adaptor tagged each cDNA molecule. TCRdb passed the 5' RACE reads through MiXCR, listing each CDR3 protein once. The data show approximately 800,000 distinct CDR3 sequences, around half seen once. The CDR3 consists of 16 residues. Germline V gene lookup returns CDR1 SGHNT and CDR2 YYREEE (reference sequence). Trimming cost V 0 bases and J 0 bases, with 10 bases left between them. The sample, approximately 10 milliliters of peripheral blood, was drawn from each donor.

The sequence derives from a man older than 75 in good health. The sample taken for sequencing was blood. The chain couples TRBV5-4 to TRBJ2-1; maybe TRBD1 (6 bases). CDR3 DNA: TGTGCCAGCAGCTTGGGACAGGCCGACTCCTACAATGAGCAGTTCTTC. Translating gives CASSLGQADSYNEQFF.